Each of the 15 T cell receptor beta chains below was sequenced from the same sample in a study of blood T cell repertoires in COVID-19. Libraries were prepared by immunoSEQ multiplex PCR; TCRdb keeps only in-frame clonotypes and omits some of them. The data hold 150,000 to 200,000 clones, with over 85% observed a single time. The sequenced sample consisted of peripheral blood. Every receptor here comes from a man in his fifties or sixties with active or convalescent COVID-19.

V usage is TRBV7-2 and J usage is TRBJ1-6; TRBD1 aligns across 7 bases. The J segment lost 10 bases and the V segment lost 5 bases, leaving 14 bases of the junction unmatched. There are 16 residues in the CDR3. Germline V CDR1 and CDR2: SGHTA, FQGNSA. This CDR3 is CASSPRQGGLGSPLHF. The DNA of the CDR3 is TGTGCCAGCAGCCCGCGACAGGGCGGGCTTGGCTCACCCCTCCACTTT.

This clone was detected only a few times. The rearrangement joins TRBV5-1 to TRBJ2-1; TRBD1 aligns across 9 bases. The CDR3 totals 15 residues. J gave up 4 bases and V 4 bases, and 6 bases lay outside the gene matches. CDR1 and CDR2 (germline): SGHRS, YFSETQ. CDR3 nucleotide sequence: TGCGCCAGCAGCGCCGGGACAGGGAAATACAATGAGCAGTTCTTC. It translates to CASSAGTGKYNEQFF. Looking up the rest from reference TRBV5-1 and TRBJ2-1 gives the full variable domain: KAGVTQTPRYLIKTRGQQVTLSCSPISGHRSVSWYQQTPGQGLQFLFEYFSETQRNKGNFPGRFSGRQFSNSRSEMNVSTLELGDSALYLCASSAGTGKYNEQFFGPGTRLTVL.

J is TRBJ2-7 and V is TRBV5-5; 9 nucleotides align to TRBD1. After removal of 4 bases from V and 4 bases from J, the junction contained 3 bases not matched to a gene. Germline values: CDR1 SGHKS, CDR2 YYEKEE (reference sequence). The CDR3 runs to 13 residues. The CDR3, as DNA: TGTGCCAGCAGCGCGGGACAGGGATACGAGCAGTACTTC. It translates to CASSAGQGYEQYF.

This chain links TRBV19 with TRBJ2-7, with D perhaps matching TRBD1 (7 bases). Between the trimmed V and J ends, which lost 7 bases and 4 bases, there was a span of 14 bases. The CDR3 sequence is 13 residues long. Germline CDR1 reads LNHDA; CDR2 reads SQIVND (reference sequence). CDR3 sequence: CASTPGGGYEQYF. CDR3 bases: TGTGCCAGTACCCCAGGGGGAGGTTACGAGCAGTACTTC.

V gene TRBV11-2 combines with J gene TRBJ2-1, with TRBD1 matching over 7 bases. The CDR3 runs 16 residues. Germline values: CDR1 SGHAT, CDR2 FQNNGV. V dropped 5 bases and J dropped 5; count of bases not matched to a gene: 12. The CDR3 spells CASSPRPGTANNEQFF. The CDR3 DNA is TGTGCCAGCAGCCCACGCCCCGGGACAGCGAACAATGAGCAGTTCTTC.

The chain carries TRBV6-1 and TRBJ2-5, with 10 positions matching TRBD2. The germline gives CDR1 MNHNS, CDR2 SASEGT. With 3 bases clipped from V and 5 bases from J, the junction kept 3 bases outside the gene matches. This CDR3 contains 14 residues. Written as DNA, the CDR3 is TGTGCCAGCAGTGATGGGACTAGCGCGGAGACCCAGTACTTC. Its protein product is CASSDGTSAETQYF.

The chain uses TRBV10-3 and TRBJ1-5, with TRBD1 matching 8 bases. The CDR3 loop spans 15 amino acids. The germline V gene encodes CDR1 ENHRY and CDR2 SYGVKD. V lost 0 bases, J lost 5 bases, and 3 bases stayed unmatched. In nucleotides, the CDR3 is TGTGCCATCAGTGAGTCTACAGGGGGAGATCAGCCCCAGCATTTT. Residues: CAISESTGGDQPQHF.

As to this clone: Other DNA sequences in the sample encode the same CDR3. The CDR3 region is CASSRDRGDTQYF. CDR3 bases: TGTGCCAGCAGCAGGGACAGGGGAGATACGCAGTATTTT. J is TRBJ2-3 and V is TRBV11-2, with 10 positions matching TRBD1. Unmatched junction bases numbered 1, after V lost 5 bases and J lost 5 bases. The CDR3 loop spans 13 amino acids. Per germline, CDR1 SGHAT and CDR2 FQNNGV. The full variable domain, rest sourced from reference TRBV11-2 and TRBJ2-3, is EAGVAQSPRYKIIEKRQSVAFWCNPISGHATLYWYQQILGQGPKLLIQFQNNGVVDDSQLPKDRFSAERLKGVDSTLKIQPAKLEDSAVYLCASSRDRGDTQYFGPGTRLTVL.

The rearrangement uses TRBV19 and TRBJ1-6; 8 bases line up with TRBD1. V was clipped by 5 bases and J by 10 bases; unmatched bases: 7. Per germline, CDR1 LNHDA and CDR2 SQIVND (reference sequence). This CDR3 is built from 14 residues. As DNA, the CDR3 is TGTGCCAGTAGTCACACAGGGGGAGTATCACCCCTCCACTTT. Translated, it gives CASSHTGGVSPLHF.

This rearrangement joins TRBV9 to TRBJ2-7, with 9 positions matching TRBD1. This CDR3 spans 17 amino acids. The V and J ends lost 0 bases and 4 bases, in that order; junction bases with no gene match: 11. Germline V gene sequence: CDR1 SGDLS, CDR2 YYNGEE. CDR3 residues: CASSVGAPGQGRYEQYF. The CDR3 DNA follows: TGTGCCAGCAGCGTAGGAGCTCCGGGACAGGGAAGGTACGAGCAGTACTTC.

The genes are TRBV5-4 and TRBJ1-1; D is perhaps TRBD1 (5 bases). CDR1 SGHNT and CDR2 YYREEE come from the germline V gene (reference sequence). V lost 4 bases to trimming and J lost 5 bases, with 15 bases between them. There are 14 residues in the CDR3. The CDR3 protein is CASSPRGVRTEAFF. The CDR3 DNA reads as TGTGCCAGCAGCCCCCGGGGGGTGCGGACTGAAGCTTTCTTT. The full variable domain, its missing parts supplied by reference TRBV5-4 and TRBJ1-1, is ETGVTQSPTHLIKTRGQQVTLRCSSQSGHNTVSWYQQALGQGPQFIFQYYREEENGRGNFPPRFSGLQFPNYSSELNVNALELDDSALYLCASSPRGVRTEAFFGQGTRLTVV.

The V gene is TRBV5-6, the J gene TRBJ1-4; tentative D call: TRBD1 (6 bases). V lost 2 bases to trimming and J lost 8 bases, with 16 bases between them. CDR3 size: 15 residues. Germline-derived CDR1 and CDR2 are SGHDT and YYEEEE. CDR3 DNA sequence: TGTGCCAGCAGCTTTATACGGACAGTTGGGGAAAAACTGTTTTTT. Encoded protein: CASSFIRTVGEKLFF. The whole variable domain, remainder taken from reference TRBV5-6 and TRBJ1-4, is DAGVTQSPTHLIKTRGQQVTLRCSPKSGHDTVSWYQQALGQGPQFIFQYYEEEERQRGNFPDRFSGHQFPNYSSELNVNALLLGDSALYLCASSFIRTVGEKLFFGSGTQLSVL.

The CDR3 spells CATGSGQGARRNEQFF. The CDR3 DNA sequence: TGTGCCACCGGTAGCGGACAGGGGGCGCGGAGGAATGAGCAGTTCTTC. The chain uses TRBV24-1 and TRBJ2-1; TRBD1 matches 11 bases. This CDR3 contains 16 residues. Germline-derived CDR1 and CDR2 are KGHDR and SFDVKD. The J segment lost 7 bases and the V segment lost 9 bases, leaving 13 bases of the junction unmatched.

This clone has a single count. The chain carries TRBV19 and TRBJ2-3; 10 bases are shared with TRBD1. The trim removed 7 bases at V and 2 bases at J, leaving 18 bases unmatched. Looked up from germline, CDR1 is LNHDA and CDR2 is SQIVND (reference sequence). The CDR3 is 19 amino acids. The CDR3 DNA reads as TGTGCCAGTATTGGGGACAGGGGAAAGCCCCAGCAGTACACAGATACGCAGTATTTT. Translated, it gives CASIGDRGKPQQYTDTQYF.

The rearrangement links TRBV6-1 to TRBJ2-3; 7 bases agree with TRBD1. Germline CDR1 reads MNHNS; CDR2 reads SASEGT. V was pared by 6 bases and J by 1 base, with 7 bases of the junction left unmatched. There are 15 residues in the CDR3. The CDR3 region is CASRSGGLGTDTQYF. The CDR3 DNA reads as TGTGCCAGCAGGTCAGGGGGTTTGGGCACAGATACGCAGTATTTT.